This T cell receptor beta chain originates from a study of blood T cell repertoires in COVID-19. TCRdb keeps only in-frame clones here, not all; method: immunoSEQ multiplex PCR. This sample has over 11,000 clones, with 90% found just once. This TCR was sampled from a human donor in a cohort sampled during active COVID-19. Material for sequencing was peripheral blood.

The CDR3 DNA reads TGTGCCAGCAGCTTAGGAGCGGGGGGAGGGCAAGAGACCCAGTACTTC. Protein: CASSLGAGGGQETQYF. V gene TRBV7-2 combines with J gene TRBJ2-5; 9 bases align to TRBD2. Germline CDR1 SGHTA, CDR2 FQGNSA. Unmatched junction bases numbered 5, after V lost 1 base and J lost 2 bases. The CDR3 covers 16 residues.